Reported below is one T cell receptor (beta chain). The sample belongs to a study of cytomegalovirus exposure and HLA in healthy donors. The PCR used 60 Vbeta and 13 Jbeta primers. Profiled with immunoSEQ multiplex PCR; TCRdb holds only in-frame clones, not every one. This table holds about 100,000 clones, about 68% found once. The receptor comes from a male donor in good health and CMV-seropositive. The sequenced material came from PBMCs.

This CDR3 is CASSLVAGWNTEAFF. The CDR3 coding sequence is TGTGCCAGCAGCTTAGTCGCAGGGTGGAACACTGAAGCTTTCTTT. The V gene is TRBV11-3, the J gene TRBJ1-1; D is perhaps TRBD1 (5 bases). The V gene lost 1 base and the J gene lost 1 base, with 10 bases spanning the gap. Germline V gives CDR1 SGHNT, CDR2 YENEEA. The CDR3 spans 15 residues.